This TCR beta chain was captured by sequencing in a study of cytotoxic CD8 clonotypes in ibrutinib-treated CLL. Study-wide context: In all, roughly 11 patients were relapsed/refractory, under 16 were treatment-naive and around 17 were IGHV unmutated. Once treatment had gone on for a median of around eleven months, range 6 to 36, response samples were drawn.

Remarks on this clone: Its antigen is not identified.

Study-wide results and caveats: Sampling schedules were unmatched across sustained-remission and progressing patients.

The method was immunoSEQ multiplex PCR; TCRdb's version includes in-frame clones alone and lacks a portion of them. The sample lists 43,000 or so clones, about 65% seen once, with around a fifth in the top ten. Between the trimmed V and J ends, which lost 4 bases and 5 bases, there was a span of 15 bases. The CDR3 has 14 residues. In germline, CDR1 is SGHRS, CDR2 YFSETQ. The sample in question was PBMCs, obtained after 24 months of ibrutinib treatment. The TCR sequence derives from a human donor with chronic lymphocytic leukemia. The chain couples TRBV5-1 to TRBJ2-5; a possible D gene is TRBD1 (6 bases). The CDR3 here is CASSLVRGVETQYF. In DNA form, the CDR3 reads TGCGCCAGCAGCCTAGTCAGGGGTGTTGAGACCCAGTACTTC. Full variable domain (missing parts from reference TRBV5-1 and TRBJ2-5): KAGVTQTPRYLIKTRGQQVTLSCSPISGHRSVSWYQQTPGQGLQFLFEYFSETQRNKGNFPGRFSGRQFSNSRSEMNVSTLELGDSALYLCASSLVRGVETQYFGPGTRLLVL.